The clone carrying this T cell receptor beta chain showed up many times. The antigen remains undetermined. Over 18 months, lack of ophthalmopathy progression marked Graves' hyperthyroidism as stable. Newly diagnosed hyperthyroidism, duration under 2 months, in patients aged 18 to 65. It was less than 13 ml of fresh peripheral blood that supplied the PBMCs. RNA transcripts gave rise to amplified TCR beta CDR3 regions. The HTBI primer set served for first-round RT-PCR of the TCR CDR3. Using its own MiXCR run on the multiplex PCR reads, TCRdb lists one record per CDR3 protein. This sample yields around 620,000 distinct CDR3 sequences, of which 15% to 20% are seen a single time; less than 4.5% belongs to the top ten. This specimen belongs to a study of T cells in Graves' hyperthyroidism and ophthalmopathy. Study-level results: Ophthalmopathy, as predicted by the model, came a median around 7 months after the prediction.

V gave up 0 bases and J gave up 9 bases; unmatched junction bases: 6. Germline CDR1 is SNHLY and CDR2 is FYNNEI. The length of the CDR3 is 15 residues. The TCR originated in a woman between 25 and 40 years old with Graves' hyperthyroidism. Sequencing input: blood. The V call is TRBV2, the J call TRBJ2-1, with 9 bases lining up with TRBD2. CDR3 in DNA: TGTGCCAGCAGTGAAGCTAGCGGGAGTTTGGGTGAGCAGTTCTTC. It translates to CASSEASGSLGEQFF.